This T cell receptor (beta chain) was sequenced during a study of OX40 agonist ivuxolimab in advanced cancers. Findings and caveats of the study: Blood T cells, both CD4+ and CD8+, expanded clonally by week 6 at 0.1 to 3.0 mg/kg.

CDR3 length equals 12 residues. V was trimmed by 9 bases and J by 4 bases, leaving 9 bases between them. Germline V gene lookup returns CDR1 ENHRY and CDR2 SYGVKD. Note on this clone: What it binds is unknown.

Measured with immunoSEQ multiplex PCR; TCRdb has only the in-frame clones, and not every one. The table shows approximately 54,000 clones, with approximately 90% occurring only once. V and J are TRBV10-3 and TRBJ1-4; D gene ambiguous. This receptor was identified in an adult with an advanced solid tumor such as melanoma, head and neck, liver or kidney cancer. Sequences were derived from CD4+ or CD8+ T cells sorted from blood, sampled in a trial of the OX40 agonist ivuxolimab. The CDR3: CAMGRGNEKLFF. The CDR3 DNA is TGTGCCATGGGTCGGGGTAATGAAAAACTGTTTTTT.